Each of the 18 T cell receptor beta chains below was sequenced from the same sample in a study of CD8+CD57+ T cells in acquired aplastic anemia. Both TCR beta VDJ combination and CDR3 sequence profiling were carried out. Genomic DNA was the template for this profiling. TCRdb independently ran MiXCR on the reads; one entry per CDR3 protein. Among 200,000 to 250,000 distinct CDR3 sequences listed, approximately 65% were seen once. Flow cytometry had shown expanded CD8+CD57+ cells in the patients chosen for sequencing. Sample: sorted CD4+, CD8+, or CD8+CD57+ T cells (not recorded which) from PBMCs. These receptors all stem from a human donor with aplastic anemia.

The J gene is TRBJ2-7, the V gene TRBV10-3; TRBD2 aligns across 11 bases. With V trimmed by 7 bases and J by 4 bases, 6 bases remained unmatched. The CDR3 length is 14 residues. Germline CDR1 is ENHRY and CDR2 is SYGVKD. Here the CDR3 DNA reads TGTGCCATCAAGGCTAGCGGGGGGATGTACGAGCAGTACTTC. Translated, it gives CAIKASGGMYEQYF.

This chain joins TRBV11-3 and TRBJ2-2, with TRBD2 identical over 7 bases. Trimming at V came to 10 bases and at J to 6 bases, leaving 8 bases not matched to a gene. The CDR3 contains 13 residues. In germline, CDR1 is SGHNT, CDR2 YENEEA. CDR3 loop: CATSRDYPGELFF. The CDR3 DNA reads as TGTGCCACCTCCCGGGACTACCCCGGGGAGCTGTTTTTT. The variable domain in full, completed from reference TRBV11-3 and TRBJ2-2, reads EAGVVQSPRYKIIEKKQPVAFWCNPISGHNTLYWYLQNLGQGPELLIRYENEEAVDDSQLPKDRFSAERLKGVDSTLKIQPAELGDSAVYLCATSRDYPGELFFGEGSRLTVL.

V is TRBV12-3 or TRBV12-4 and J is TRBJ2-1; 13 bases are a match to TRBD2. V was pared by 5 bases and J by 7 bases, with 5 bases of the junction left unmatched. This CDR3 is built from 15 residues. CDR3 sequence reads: CASSHRTSGRNEQFF. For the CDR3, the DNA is TGTGCCAGCAGTCACAGGACTAGCGGGAGAAATGAGCAGTTCTTC.

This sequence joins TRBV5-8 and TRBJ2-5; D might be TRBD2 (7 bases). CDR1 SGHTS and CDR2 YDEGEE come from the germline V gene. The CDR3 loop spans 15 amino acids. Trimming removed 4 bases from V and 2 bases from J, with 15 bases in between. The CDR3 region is CASSPRGRGQETQYF. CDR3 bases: TGTGCCAGCAGCCCGAGGGGGAGGGGGCAAGAGACCCAGTACTTC.

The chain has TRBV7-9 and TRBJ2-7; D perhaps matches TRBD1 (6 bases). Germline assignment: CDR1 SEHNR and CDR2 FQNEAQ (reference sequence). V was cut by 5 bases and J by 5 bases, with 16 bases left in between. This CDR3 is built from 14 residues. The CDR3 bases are TGTGCCAGCAGCCGATCACAGGGTGTCGACGAGCAGTACTTC. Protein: CASSRSQGVDEQYF.

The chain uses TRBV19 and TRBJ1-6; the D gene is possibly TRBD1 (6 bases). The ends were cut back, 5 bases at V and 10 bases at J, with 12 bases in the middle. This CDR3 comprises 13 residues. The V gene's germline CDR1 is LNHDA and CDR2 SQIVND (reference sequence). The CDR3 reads CASSPIQGSPLHF. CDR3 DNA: TGTGCCAGTAGTCCTATACAGGGATCACCCCTCCACTTT.

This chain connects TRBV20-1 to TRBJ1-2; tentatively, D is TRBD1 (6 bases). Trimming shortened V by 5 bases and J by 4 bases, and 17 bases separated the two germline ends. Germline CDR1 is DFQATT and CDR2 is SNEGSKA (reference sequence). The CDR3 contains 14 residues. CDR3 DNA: TGCAGTGCTTCCCAGGGGACGCTAGGCTATGGCTACACCTTC. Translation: CSASQGTLGYGYTF.

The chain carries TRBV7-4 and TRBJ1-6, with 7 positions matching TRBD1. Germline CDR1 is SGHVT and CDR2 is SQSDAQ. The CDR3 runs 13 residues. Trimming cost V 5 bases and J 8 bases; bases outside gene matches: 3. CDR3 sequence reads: CASSPGGDSPLHF. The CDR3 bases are TGTGCCAGCAGCCCAGGGGGGGATTCACCCCTCCACTTT.

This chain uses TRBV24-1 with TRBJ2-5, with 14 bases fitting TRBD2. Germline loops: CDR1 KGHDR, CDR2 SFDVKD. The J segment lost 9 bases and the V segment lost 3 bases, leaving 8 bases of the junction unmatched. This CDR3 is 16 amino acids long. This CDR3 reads CATSDPGTSGSGAQYF. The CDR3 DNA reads TGTGCCACCAGTGATCCTGGGACTAGCGGGAGTGGGGCCCAGTACTTC.

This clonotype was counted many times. This CDR3 reads CSASIPEPTDTQYF. The CDR3 DNA reads as TGCAGTGCTAGTATCCCGGAGCCCACAGATACGCAGTATTTT. The gene calls are TRBV20-1 and TRBJ2-3; D is uncertain. The CDR3 is 14 residues long. The V end was cut by 3 bases, the J end by 2 bases, with 12 bases between. The germline gives CDR1 DFQATT, CDR2 SNEGSKA (reference sequence).

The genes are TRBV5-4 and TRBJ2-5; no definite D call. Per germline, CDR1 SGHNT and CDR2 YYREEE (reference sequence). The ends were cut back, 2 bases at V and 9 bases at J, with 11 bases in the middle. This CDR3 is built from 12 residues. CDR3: CASSFQDGPQYF. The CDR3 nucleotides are TGTGCCAGCAGCTTCCAGGACGGCCCCCAGTACTTC.

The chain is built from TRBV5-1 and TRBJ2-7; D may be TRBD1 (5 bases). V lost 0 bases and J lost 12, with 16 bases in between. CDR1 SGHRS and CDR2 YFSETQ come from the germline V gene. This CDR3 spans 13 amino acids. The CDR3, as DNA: TGCGCCAGCAGCTTGGTGACGGACACTGTGGGGTACTTC. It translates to CASSLVTDTVGYF.

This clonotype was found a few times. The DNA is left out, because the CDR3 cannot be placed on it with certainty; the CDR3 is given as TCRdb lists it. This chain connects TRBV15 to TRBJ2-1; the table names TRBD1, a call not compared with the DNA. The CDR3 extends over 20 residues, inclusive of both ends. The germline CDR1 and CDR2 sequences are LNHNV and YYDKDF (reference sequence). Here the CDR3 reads CATSSFYICSARTDYNEQFF.

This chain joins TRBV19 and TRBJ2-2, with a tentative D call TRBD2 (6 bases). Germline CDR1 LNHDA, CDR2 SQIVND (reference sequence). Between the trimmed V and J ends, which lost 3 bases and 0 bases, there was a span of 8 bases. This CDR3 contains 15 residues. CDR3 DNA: TGTGCCAGTAGTATGGAGGGGACGAACACCGGGGAGCTGTTTTTT. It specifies CASSMEGTNTGELFF.

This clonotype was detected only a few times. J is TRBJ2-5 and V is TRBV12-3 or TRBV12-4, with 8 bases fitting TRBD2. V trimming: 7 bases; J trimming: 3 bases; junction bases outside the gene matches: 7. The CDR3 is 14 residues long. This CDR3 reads CASTRAGAKETQYF. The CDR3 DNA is TGTGCCAGCACAAGAGCGGGAGCGAAAGAGACCCAGTACTTC.

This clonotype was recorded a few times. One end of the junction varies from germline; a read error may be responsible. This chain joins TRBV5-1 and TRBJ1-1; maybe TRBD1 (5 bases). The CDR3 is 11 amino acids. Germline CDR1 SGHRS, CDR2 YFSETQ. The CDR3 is CASSFRGEAFF. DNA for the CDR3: TGTGCCAGCAGCTTTCGGGGCGAAGCTTTCTTT.

The CDR3 sequence: CSAEREGADTQYF. In DNA form, the CDR3 reads TGCAGTGCCGAGCGGGAGGGCGCAGATACGCAGTATTTT. The rearrangement joins TRBV20-1 to TRBJ2-3, with TRBD2 identical over 10 bases. The CDR3 sequence is 13 residues long. The trim removed 6 bases at V and 4 bases at J, leaving 4 bases unmatched. The V gene's germline CDR1 is DFQATT and CDR2 SNEGSKA (reference sequence).

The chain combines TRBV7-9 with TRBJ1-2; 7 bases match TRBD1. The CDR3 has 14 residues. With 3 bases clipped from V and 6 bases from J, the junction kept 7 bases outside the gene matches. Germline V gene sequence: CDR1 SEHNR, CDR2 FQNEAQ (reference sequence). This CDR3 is CASSLGQFLDGYTF. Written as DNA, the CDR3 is TGTGCCAGCAGCTTGGGACAGTTCCTCGATGGCTACACCTTC.